Sequencing of this T cell receptor beta chain was carried out in a study of T cells in localized non-small cell lung cancer. Findings and limits, study-wide: The appearance of a median approximately 57 of the top 100 tumor clones was seen in adjacent lung. Uninvolved adjacent lung had more T cell clonality than any other tissue, topping tumor. In the blood, greater T cell density corresponded to longer overall survival.

This clone was seen a single time. Its antigen is currently unknown. The data were produced by immunoSEQ multiplex PCR, yet TCRdb's version contains in-frame clones alone and is incomplete. The table lists about 26,000 clones, 75% to 95% of them singletons. Germline V gene data show CDR1 as SGHTA and CDR2 as FQGNSA. Trimming shortened V by 5 bases and J by 0 bases, and 13 bases separated the two germline ends. The CDR3 runs 15 residues. This TCR was recovered from a female donor older than 55 with stage II squamous cell lung carcinoma. The chain is built from TRBV7-2 and TRBJ1-1; D is ambiguous. This sample comprised peripheral blood, obtained before any cancer treatment. CDR3 loop: CASSRNPGMNTEAFF. For the CDR3, the DNA is TGTGCCAGCAGCCGCAACCCTGGCATGAACACTGAAGCTTTCTTT.